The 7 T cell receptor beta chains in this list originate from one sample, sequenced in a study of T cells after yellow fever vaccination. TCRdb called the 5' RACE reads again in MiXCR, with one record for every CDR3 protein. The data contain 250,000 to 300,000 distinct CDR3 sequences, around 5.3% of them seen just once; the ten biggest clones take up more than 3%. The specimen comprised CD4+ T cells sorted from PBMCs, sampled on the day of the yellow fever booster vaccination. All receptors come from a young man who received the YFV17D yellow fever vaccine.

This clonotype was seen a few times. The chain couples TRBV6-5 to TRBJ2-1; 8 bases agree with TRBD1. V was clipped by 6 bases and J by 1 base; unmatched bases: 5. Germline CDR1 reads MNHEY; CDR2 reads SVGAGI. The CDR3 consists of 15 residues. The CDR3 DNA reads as TGTGCCAGCAGCGACAGGGGACCATCCTACAATGAGCAGTTCTTC. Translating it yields CASSDRGPSYNEQFF.

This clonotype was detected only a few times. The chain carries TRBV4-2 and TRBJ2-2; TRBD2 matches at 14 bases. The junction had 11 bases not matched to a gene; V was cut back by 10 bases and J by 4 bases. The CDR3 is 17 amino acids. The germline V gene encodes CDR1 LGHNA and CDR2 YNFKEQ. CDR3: CAIPSTSGGASTGELFF. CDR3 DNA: TGTGCCATCCCTTCGACTAGCGGGGGGGCATCCACCGGGGAGCTGTTTTTT.

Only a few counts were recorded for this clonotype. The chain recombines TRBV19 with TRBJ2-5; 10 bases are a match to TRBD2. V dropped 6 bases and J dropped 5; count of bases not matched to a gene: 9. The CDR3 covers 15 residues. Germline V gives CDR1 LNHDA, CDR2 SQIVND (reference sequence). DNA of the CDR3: TGTGCCAGTAGATCTAGCGGGGGAGGGCGGGAGACCCAGTACTTC. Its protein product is CASRSSGGGRETQYF.

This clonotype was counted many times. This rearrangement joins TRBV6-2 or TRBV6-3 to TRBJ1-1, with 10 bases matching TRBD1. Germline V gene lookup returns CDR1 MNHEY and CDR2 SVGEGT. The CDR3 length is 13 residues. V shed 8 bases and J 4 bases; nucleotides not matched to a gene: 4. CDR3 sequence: CASGTGETTEAFF. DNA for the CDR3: TGTGCCAGCGGGACAGGGGAAACCACTGAAGCTTTCTTT.

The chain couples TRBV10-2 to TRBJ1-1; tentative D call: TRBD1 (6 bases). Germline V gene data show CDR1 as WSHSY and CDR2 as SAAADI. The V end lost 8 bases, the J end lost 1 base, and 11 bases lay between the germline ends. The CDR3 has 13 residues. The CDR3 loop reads CASRQVKNTEAFF. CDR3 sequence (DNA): TGCGCCAGCCGACAGGTGAAGAACACTGAAGCTTTCTTT.

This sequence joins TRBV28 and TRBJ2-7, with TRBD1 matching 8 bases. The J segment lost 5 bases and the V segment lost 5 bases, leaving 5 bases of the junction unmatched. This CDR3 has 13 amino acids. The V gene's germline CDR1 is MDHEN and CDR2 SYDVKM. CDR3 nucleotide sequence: TGTGCCAGCAGTCGACAGGGGTGGAACGAGCAGTACGTC. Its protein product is CASSRQGWNEQYV.

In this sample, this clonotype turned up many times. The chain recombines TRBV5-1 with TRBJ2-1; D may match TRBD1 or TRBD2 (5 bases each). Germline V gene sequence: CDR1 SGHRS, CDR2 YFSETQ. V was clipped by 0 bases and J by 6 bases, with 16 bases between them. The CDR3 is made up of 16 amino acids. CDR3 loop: CASSLVVTGTTNEQFF. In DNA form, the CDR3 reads TGCGCCAGCAGCTTGGTCGTTACCGGGACCACCAATGAGCAGTTCTTC.